These T cell receptor beta chains were read from a single sample in a study of identical twins. TCRdb redid the calling of the 5' RACE reads with MiXCR, one entry per CDR3 protein. Found here are 450,000 or so distinct CDR3 sequences, 20% to 25% of them singletons; the top ten hold 2.9%. This sample was also put to use in a study of T cells expressing NK-cell markers.

Source material: CD4+ T cells sorted from blood. These receptors came from a woman in her late teens or twenties in good health. Each CDR3 is given with its conserved first and last residue. Fields, in order: J gene, clone size, V gene, D gene, CDR3 DNA, CDR3 protein. A D gene is named only where the DNA matches it firmly. Where a row states a size, it is once, few, many or the class of an expanded clone; other rows omit it.

TRBJ1-5,few,TRBV7-8,TRBD1,TGTGCCAGCAGCTGGGGGACAGTTAATAGCAATCAGCCCCAGCATTTT,CASSWGTVNSNQPQHF
TRBJ2-5,few,TRBV5-1,TRBD2,TGCGCCAGCAGCTGGACGGGGGGGGCCCTTAGGGAGACCCAGTACTTC,CASSWTGGALRETQYF
TRBJ1-1,NA,TRBV20-1,NA,TGCAGTGCAAGGCGGGCTCGGGAGGAAGCTTTCTTT,CSARRAREEAFF
TRBJ2-3,NA,TRBV10-3,TRBD2,TGTGCCATCAGTGAGCGCGGGGGACCCTTTCCAGATACGCAGTATTTT,CAISERGGPFPDTQYF
TRBJ2-5,few,TRBV20-1,TRBD2,TGCAGTGCGATCAAGCGGGAGGGCCCTCGAGAGACCCAGTACTTC,CSAIKREGPRETQYF
TRBJ1-1,few,TRBV7-9,NA,TGTGCCAGCCATGGACCAAAGAACACTGAAGCTTTCTTT,CASHGPKNTEAFF
TRBJ2-5,NA,TRBV6-2/TRBV6-3,NA,TGTGCCAGCAGACTTTCGTCGGAGACCCAGTACTTC,CASRLSSETQYF
TRBJ2-3,once,TRBV5-1,TRBD1,TGCGCCAGCAGAGAAGAACAGGGGGCAGATACGCAGTATTTT,CASREEQGADTQYF
TRBJ2-7,NA,TRBV6-2/TRBV6-3,NA,TGTGCCAGCAACAGGGCGACTAGCTCCTACGAGCAGTACTTC,CASNRATSSYEQYF
TRBJ2-1,NA,TRBV12-3/TRBV12-4,NA,TGTGCCAGCAGTTTTCGTTTAAGCTCCTACAATGAGCAGTTCTTC,CASSFRLSSYNEQFF
TRBJ2-6,NA,TRBV12-3/TRBV12-4,NA,TGTGCCAGCATCCGGAACTCTGGGGCCAACGTCCTGACTTTC,CASIRNSGANVLTF
TRBJ1-5,few,TRBV20-1,NA,TGCAGTGCCCAGATTAATCAGCCCCAGCATTTT,CSAQINQPQHF
TRBJ2-2,few,TRBV5-1,TRBD1,TGCGCCAGCAGCCCCCGCGGACAGGCGAACACCGGGGAGCTGTTTTTT,CASSPRGQANTGELFF
TRBJ2-2,many,TRBV5-1,TRBD2,TGCGCCAGCAGCATACTGTTACTAGCGGACACCGGGGAGCTGTTTTTT,CASSILLLADTGELFF
TRBJ1-3,NA,TRBV7-9,NA,TGTGCCAGCAGGCCCCGAGTGGGCACTGGAAACACCATATATTTT,CASRPRVGTGNTIYF
TRBJ2-3,NA,TRBV6-2/TRBV6-3,NA,TGTGCCAGCAGTTACGGGACGGCATCCGATACGCAGTATTTT,CASSYGTASDTQYF
TRBJ2-5,NA,TRBV6-1,NA,TGTGCCAGCGCTGCAACCGGGACTTCAGAGACCCAGTACTTC,CASAATGTSETQYF
TRBJ2-1,NA,TRBV4-1,TRBD2,TGCGCCAGCAGCCAAGATTTTGATAGCGGGAGATGGGGGGGGGCGGTCAATGAGCAGTTCTTC,CASSQDFDSGRWGGAVNEQFF
TRBJ2-2,NA,TRBV25-1,TRBD2,TGTGCCAGCAGTGAATATAGAGCGGGGGGGCACACCGGGGAGCTGTTTTTT,CASSEYRAGGHTGELFF
TRBJ2-3,NA,TRBV10-3,NA,TGTGCCATCAGTCATAGCTACGGCACAGATACGCAGTATTTT,CAISHSYGTDTQYF
TRBJ2-6,NA,TRBV4-1,NA,TGCGCCAGCAGCCAAGATCCGAGGTTGGGCGGGGCCAACGTCCTGACTTTC,CASSQDPRLGGANVLTF
TRBJ1-5,few,TRBV20-1,NA,TGCAGTGTTGGACCGGGACTTAATCAGCCCCAGCATTTT,CSVGPGLNQPQHF
TRBJ2-1,NA,TRBV5-6,NA,TGTGCCAGCAGCTTCACAGCCACCTCCTACAATGAGCAGTTCTTC,CASSFTATSYNEQFF
TRBJ2-2,many,TRBV9,NA,TGTGCCAGCAGCGTTCAAGGCAACACCGGGGAGCTGTTTTTT,CASSVQGNTGELFF
TRBJ2-7,few,TRBV20-1,TRBD2,TGCAGTGCTAGAGATAGTCGCGGGGGGGCCTACGAGCAGTACTTC,CSARDSRGGAYEQYF
TRBJ2-3,few,TRBV12-3/TRBV12-4,NA,TGTGCCAGCAGTCATTCGGCAGTCCGAGAGGGAGATACGCAGTATTTT,CASSHSAVREGDTQYF
TRBJ2-3,NA,TRBV20-1,NA,TGCAGTGGTCAGGTGGGCGCAGATACGCAGTATTTT,CSGQVGADTQYF
TRBJ2-7,NA,TRBV11-2,TRBD2,TGTGCCAGCAGCTTAAGTGCGGGAGAGATAGCCTACGAGCAGTACTTC,CASSLSAGEIAYEQYF
TRBJ2-5,NA,TRBV10-1,TRBD1,TGCGCCAGCAGTGGGGGACAGAGAAGAATGGCCCAGTACTTC,CASSGGQRRMAQYF
TRBJ1-2,NA,TRBV7-9,TRBD1,TGTGCCAGCAGCTACGACAGGGTGTATGGCTACACCTTC,CASSYDRVYGYTF
TRBJ1-1,few,TRBV4-3,NA,TGCGCCAGCAGCCATAGAGGTTGGGACACTGAAGCTTTCTTT,CASSHRGWDTEAFF
TRBJ1-1,few,TRBV12-3/TRBV12-4,NA,TGTGCCAGCAGTTTAGGGGCAGGGTTGGGGACTGAAGCTTTCTTT,CASSLGAGLGTEAFF
TRBJ2-5,few,TRBV20-1,NA,TGCAGTGCTAGACCCAAGTCTGCGGCCCAGTACTTC,CSARPKSAAQYF
TRBJ2-1,NA,TRBV7-2,TRBD2,TGTGCCAGCAGCTTAGGGGGGGGAGCGTCCTACAATGAGCGGTTCTTC,CASSLGGGASYNERFF
TRBJ2-4,NA,TRBV5-4,NA,TGTGCCAGCAGCCTCGACAGAGTGAGGGACATTCAGTACTTC,CASSLDRVRDIQYF
TRBJ2-3,few,TRBV20-1,TRBD1,TGCAGTGCTACCCATACAGGGGGAATCACAGATACGCAGTATTTT,CSATHTGGITDTQYF
TRBJ2-7,NA,TRBV11-3,NA,TGTGCCAGCAGCCCCTCCGGGACGCCCGCCTACGAGCAGTACTTC,CASSPSGTPAYEQYF
TRBJ2-7,NA,TRBV20-1,TRBD2,TGCAGTGCTAGAGAGGGGACTAGCGGGGGTGGGGAGCAGTACTTC,CSAREGTSGGGEQYF
TRBJ1-1,many,TRBV12-3/TRBV12-4,NA,TGCGCCAGCAGCTTACTTGGGACTGAAGCTTTCTTT,CASSLLGTEAFF
TRBJ2-2,few,TRBV12-3/TRBV12-4,TRBD1,TGTGCCAGCAGTTTAATAGGGGGCGGGCCCATAGCCGGGGAGCTGTTTTTT,CASSLIGGGPIAGELFF
TRBJ2-7,NA,TRBV29-1,TRBD1,TGCAGCGTGGGGACAGGGAGAGAAGAGCAGTACTTC,CSVGTGREEQYF
TRBJ2-7,NA,TRBV5-1,NA,TGCGCCAGCAGCTTGGCACTCCTCTACGAGCAGTACTTC,CASSLALLYEQYF